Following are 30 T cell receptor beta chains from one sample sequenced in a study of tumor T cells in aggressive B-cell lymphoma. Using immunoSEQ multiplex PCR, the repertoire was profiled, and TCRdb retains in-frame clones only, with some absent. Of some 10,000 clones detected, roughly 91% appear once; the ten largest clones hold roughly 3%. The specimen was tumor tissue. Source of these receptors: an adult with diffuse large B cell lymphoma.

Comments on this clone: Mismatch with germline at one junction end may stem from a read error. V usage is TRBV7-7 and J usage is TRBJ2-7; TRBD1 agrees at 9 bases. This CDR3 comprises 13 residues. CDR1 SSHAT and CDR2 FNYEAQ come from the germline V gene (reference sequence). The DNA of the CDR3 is TGTGCTAGCAGCACGGGACAGGGACTCGAGCAGTACTTC. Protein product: CASSTGQGLEQYF.

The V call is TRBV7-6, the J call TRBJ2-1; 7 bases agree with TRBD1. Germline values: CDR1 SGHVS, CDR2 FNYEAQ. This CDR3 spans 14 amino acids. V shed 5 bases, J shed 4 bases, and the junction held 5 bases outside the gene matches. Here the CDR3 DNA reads TGTGCCAGCAGCACGGGACAGCGATACAATGAGCAGTTCTTC. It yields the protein CASSTGQRYNEQFF.

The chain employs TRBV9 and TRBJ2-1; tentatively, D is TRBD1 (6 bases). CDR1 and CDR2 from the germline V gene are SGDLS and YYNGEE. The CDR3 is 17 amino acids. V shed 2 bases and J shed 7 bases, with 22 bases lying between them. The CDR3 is CASSVGQSWLYLNEQFF. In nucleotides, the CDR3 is TGTGCCAGCAGCGTCGGACAGTCATGGCTCTACCTTAATGAGCAGTTCTTC.

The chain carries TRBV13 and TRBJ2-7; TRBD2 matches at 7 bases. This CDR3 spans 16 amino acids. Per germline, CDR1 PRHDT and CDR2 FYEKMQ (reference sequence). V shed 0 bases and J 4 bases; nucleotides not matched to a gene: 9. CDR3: CASSLGGYWGGYEQYF. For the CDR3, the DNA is TGTGCCAGCAGCTTAGGTGGATATTGGGGGGGTTACGAGCAGTACTTC.

CDR3 nucleotide sequence: TGCGCCAGCAGCTTGGATGGGGGCTTCGGAAACACCATATATTTT. This encodes CASSLDGGFGNTIYF. The rearrangement uses TRBV5-1 and TRBJ1-3; D may be TRBD1 (6 bases). Germline CDR1 SGHRS, CDR2 YFSETQ. The CDR3 is 15 residues long. The V end was cut by 0 bases, the J end by 4 bases, with 11 bases between.

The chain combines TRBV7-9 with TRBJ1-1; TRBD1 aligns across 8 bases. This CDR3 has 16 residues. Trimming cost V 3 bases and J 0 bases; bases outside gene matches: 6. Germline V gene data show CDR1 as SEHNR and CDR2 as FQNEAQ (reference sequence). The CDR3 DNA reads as TGTGCCAGCAGCTTCGGGACAGGTATTATGAACACTGAAGCTTTCTTT. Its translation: CASSFGTGIMNTEAFF.

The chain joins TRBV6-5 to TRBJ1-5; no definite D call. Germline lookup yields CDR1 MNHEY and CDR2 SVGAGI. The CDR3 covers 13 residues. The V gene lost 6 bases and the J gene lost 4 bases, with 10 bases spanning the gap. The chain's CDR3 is CASSRMNNQPQHF. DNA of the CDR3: TGTGCCAGCAGCAGGATGAATAATCAGCCCCAGCATTTT.

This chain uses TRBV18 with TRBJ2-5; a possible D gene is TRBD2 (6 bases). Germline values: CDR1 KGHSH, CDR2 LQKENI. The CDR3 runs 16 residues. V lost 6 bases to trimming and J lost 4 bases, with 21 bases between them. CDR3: CASSPALAEVGETQYF. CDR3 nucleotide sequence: TGTGCCAGCTCGCCCGCTTTAGCGGAGGTCGGAGAGACCCAGTACTTC.

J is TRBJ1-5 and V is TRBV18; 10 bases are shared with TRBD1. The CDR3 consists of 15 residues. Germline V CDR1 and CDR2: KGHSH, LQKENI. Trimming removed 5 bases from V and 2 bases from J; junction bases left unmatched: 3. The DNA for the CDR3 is TGTGCCAGCTCATCGACAGGGGGCGGCAATCAGCCCCAGCATTTT. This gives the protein CASSSTGGGNQPQHF.

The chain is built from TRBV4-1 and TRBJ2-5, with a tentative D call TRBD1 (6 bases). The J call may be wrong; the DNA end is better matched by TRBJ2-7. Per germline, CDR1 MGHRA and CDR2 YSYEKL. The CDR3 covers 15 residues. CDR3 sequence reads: CASSQGQGPSYEQYF. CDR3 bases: TGCGCCAGCAGCCAAGGCCAGGGGCCCTCCTACGAGCAGTACTTC.

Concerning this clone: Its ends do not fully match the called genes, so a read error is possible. CDR3 DNA: TGTGCCGGCAGTCTAGCGGGCAGCACCGGGGAGCTGTTTTTT. Translation: CAGSLAGSTGELFF. This chain joins TRBV6-6 and TRBJ2-2; 8 bases line up with TRBD2. CDR1 is MNHNY and CDR2 is SVGAGI in the germline V gene (reference sequence). The CDR3 spans 14 residues.

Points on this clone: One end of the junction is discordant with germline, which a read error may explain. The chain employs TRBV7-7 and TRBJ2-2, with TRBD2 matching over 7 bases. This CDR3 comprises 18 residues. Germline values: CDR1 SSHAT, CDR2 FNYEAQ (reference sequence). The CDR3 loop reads CASSLVVPSAGGTGELFF. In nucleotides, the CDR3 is TGTGCTAGCAGCTTAGTGGTTCCTAGCGCCGGGGGGACCGGGGAGCTGTTTTTT.

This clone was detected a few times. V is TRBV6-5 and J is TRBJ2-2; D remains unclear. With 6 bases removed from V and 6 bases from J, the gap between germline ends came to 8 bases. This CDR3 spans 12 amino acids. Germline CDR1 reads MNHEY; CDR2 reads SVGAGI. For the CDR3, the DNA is TGTGCCAGCAGCAGTTGGCCCGGGGAGCTGTTTTTT. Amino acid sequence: CASSSWPGELFF.

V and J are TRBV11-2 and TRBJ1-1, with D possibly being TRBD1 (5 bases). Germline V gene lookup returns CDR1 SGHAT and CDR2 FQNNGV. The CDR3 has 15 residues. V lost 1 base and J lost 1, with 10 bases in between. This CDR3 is CASSLGAGKNTEAFF. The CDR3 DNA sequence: TGTGCCAGCAGCTTAGGGGCAGGGAAGAACACTGAAGCTTTCTTT.

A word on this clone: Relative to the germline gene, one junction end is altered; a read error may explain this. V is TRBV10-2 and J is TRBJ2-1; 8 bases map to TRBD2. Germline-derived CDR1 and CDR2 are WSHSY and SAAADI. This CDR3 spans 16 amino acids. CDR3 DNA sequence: TGCGCCAGTAGTGAGTCCGGGGGGGCCTCCTACAATGAGCAGTTCTTC. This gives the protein CASSESGGASYNEQFF.

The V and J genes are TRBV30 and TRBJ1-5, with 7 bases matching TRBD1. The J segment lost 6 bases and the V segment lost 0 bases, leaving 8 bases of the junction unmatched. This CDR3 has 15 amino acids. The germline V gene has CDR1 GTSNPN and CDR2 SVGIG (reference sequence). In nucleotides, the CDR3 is TGTGCCTGGAGTGTAGACAGGGTTGGCGCTCAGCCCCAGCATTTT. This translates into CAWSVDRVGAQPQHF.

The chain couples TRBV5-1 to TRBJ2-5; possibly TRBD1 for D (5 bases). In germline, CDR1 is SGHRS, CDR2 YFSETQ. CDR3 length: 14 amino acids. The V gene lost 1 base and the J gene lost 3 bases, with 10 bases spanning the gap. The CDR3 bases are TGCGCCAGCAGCTTGACTACAGGTGAAGAGACCCAGTACTTC. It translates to CASSLTTGEETQYF.

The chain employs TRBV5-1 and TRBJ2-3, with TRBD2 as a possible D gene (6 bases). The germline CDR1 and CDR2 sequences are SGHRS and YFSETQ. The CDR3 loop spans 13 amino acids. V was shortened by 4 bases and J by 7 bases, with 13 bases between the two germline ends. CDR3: CASSRDSANTQYF. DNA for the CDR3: TGCGCCAGCAGCCGGGACTCAGCAAATACGCAGTATTTT.

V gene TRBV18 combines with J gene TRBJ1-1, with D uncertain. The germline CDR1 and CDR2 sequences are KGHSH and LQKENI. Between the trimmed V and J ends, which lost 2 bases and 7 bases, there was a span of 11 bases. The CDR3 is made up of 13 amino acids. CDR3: CASSPNQPSEAFF. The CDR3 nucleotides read TGTGCCAGCTCACCAAATCAACCTAGTGAAGCTTTCTTT.

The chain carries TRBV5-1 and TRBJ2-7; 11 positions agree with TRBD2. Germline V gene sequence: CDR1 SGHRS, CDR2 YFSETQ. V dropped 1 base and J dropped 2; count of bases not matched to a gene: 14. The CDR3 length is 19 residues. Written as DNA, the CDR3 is TGCGCCAGCAGCTTGAGTCTACTAGCGGGAGATCTCGGCGCCTACGAGCAGTACTTC. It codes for CASSLSLLAGDLGAYEQYF.

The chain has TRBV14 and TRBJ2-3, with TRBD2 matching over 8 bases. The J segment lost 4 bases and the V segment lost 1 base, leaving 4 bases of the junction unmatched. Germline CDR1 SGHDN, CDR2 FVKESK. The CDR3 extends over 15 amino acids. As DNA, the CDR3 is TGTGCCAGCAGCCAAGCGGGGACTAGGGCAGATACGCAGTATTTT. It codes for CASSQAGTRADTQYF.

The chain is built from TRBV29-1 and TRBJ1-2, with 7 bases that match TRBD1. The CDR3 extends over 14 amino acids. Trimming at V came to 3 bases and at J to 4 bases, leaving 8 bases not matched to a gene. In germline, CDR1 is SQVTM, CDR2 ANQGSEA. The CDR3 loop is CSVEDDRAPYGYTF. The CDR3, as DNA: TGCAGCGTTGAGGACGACAGGGCCCCCTATGGCTACACCTTC.

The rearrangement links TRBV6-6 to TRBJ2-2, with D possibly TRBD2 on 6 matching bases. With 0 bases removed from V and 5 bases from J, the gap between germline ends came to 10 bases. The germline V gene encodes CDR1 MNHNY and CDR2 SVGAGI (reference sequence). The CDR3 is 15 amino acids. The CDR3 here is CASSYSGGWTGELFF. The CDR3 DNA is TGTGCCAGCAGTTACTCCGGGGGTTGGACCGGGGAGCTGTTTTTT.

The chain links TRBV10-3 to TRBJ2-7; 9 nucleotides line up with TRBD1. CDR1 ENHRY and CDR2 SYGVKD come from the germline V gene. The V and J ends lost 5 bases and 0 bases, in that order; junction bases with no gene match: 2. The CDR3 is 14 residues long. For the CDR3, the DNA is TGTGCCATCAGTTGGGACAGGGACTCCTACGAGCAGTACTTC. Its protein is CAISWDRDSYEQYF.

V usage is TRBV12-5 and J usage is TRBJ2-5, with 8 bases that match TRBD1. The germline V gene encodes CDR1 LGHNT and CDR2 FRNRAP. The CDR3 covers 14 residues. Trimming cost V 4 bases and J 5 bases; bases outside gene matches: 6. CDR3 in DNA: TGTGCTAGTGGTTACCCAGGGGGCTTGGAGACCCAGTACTTC. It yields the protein CASGYPGGLETQYF.

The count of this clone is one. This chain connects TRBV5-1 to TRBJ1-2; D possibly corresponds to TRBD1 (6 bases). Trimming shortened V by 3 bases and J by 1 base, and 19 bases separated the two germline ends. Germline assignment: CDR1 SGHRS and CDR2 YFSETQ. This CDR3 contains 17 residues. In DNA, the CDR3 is TGCGCCAGCAGCTCCCCTATATCTACGGACAGTAACTATGGCTACACCTTC. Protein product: CASSSPISTDSNYGYTF.

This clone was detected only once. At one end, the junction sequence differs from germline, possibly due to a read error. In DNA, the CDR3 is TGTGCCGTCAGTGAAACAAGGAACACTGAAGCTTTCTTT. Translated: CAVSETRNTEAFF. This chain joins TRBV10-3 and TRBJ1-1, with no clear D. The CDR3 is 13 residues long. Germline values: CDR1 ENHRY, CDR2 SYGVKD.

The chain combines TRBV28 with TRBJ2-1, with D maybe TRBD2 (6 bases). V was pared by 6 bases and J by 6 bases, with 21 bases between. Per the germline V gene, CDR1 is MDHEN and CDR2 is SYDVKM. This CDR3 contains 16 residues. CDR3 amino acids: CASSAPGEVTVNEQFF. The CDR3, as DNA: TGTGCCAGCAGCGCCCCGGGGGAGGTAACAGTCAATGAGCAGTTCTTC. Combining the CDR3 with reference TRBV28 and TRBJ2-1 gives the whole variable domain DVKVTQSSRYLVKRTGEKVFLECVQDMDHENMFWYRQDPGLGLRLIYFSYDVKMKEKGDIPEGYSVSREKKERFSLILESASTNQTSMYLCASSAPGEVTVNEQFFGPGTRLTVL.

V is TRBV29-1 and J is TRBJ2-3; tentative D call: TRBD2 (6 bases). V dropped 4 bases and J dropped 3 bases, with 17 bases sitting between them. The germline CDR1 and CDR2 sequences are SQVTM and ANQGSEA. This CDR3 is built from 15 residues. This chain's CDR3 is CSVVLPGLKTDTQYF. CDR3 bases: TGCAGCGTTGTACTTCCGGGACTGAAGACAGATACGCAGTATTTT.

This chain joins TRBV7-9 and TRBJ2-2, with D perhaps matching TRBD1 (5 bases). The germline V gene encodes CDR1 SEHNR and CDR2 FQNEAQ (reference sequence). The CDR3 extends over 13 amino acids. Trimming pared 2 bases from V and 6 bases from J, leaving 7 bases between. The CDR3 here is CASSLQGAGELFF. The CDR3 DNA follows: TGTGCCAGCAGCTTACAGGGTGCCGGGGAGCTGTTTTTT.